The 21 T cell receptor beta chains presented below share a single source sample, sequenced in a study of blood T cell repertoires in COVID-19. Repertoires were generated with immunoSEQ multiplex PCR, while TCRdb's copy carries only in-frame clones and drops some. Of over 200,000 clones in the sample, around 86% are singletons; the top ten hold approximately 5%. The sample consisted of peripheral blood. All receptors derive from a human donor in a cohort sampled during active COVID-19.

The sample holds a few counts of this clone. CDR3 DNA: TGTGCCATCAGTGAGTCTGCAGGGAACTCCTACGAGCAGTACTTC. It encodes CAISESAGNSYEQYF. The rearrangement uses TRBV10-3 and TRBJ2-7; D is perhaps TRBD1 (5 bases). Trimming cost V 0 bases and J 0 bases, with 9 bases left between them. The CDR3 extends over 15 amino acids. In germline, CDR1 is ENHRY, CDR2 SYGVKD.

The chain combines TRBV7-2 with TRBJ1-5; 7 nucleotides agree with TRBD1. V lost 5 bases and J lost 3; bases outside the gene matches: 4. CDR1 SGHTA and CDR2 FQGNSA come from the germline V gene. The CDR3 extends over 14 amino acids. The CDR3 DNA reads as TGTGCCAGCAGCACGACAGGGCACAATCAGCCCCAGCATTTT. Amino acid sequence: CASSTTGHNQPQHF.

The chain links TRBV4-3 to TRBJ2-7, with TRBD1 identical over 11 bases. The CDR3 runs 16 residues. Germline V gene data show CDR1 as LGHNA and CDR2 as YSLEER. J was trimmed by 4 bases and V by 0 bases; bases with no gene match: 5. The DNA of the CDR3 is TGCGCCAGCAGCCAAGATTCCGGGACAGGGGGGTACGAGCAGTACTTC. Amino acid sequence: CASSQDSGTGGYEQYF.

Only a few counts were recorded for this clone. This rearrangement joins TRBV7-9 to TRBJ2-7; D is possibly TRBD1 (6 bases). The length of the CDR3 is 12 residues. CDR1 is SEHNR, CDR2 FQNEAQ, per germline (reference sequence). V lost 5 bases to trimming and J lost 6 bases, with 11 bases between them. CDR3 sequence: CASSQGSSEQYF. The CDR3 DNA reads as TGTGCCAGCAGCCAGGGGTCGAGCGAGCAGTACTTC.

The chain recombines TRBV25-1 with TRBJ2-3; the match to TRBD1 covers 7 bases. Germline CDR1 and CDR2: MGHDK and SYGVNS. V shed 1 base and J 0 bases; nucleotides not matched to a gene: 1. The CDR3 spans 15 residues. The CDR3 region has the DNA TGTGCCAGCAGTGAATGGGACAGTAGCACAGATACGCAGTATTTT. This translates into CASSEWDSSTDTQYF.

V gene TRBV6-5 combines with J gene TRBJ1-1; TRBD1 might be the D (6 bases). V lost 2 bases to trimming and J lost 4 bases, with 8 bases between them. The CDR3 runs 13 residues. Germline CDR1 and CDR2: MNHEY and SVGAGI. The CDR3 is CASSYAGVTEAFF. CDR3 nucleotide sequence: TGTGCCAGCAGTTACGCAGGGGTCACTGAAGCTTTCTTT.

This clone was recorded only once. V gene TRBV12-3 or TRBV12-4 combines with J gene TRBJ2-7, with a tentative D call TRBD2 (6 bases). The CDR3 has 11 amino acids. Trimming stripped 5 bases from V and 13 bases from J, with 15 bases between. The CDR3 sequence is CASSPGTWKYF. CDR3 bases: TGTGCCAGCAGTCCGGGGACTTGGAAATACTTC.

The CDR3 nucleotides read TGTGCCATCAGGCCCAACGGGGGGAATTCACCCCTCCACTTT. Its translation is CAIRPNGGNSPLHF. This sequence joins TRBV10-3 and TRBJ1-6; possible D gene TRBD1, 5 bases. The germline CDR1 and CDR2 sequences are ENHRY and SYGVKD. This CDR3 is built from 14 residues. V shed 6 bases and J shed 7 bases, with 13 bases lying between them.

As regards this clone: The junction does not match germline at one end; this may be a read error. The CDR3, as DNA: TGTGCCACCAGTGACACTAACTATGGCTACACCTTC. Protein product: CATSDTNYGYTF. This chain uses TRBV28 with TRBJ1-2; D ambiguous. In germline, CDR1 is MDHEN, CDR2 SYDVKM. The CDR3 length is 12 residues.

This clone showed up just once. This chain uses TRBV5-6 with TRBJ1-2; 8 bases are a match to TRBD1. The ends lost 3 bases at V and 4 bases at J; junction bases unmatched: 5. This CDR3 is built from 14 residues. Germline assignment: CDR1 SGHDT and CDR2 YYEEEE. The CDR3 loop is CASSSRGQSYGYTF. The CDR3 DNA sequence: TGTGCCAGCAGCTCCAGGGGGCAGAGCTATGGCTACACCTTC.

This chain connects TRBV24-1 to TRBJ2-7, with D perhaps matching TRBD1 (5 bases). This CDR3 contains 13 residues. The germline CDR1 and CDR2 sequences are KGHDR and SFDVKD. V lost 5 bases to trimming and J lost 7 bases, with 14 bases between them. The CDR3 loop reads CATSGQAAGEQYF. Written as DNA, the CDR3 is TGTGCCACCAGTGGGCAGGCGGCAGGGGAGCAGTACTTC.

The V gene is TRBV9, the J gene TRBJ2-7; 7 bases line up with TRBD2. CDR1 is SGDLS, CDR2 YYNGEE, per germline. The CDR3 has 14 residues. The trim removed 4 bases at V and 2 bases at J, leaving 6 bases unmatched. The CDR3 bases are TGTGCCAGCAGCAAGAGCGGGGATGCCTACGAGCAGTACTTC. This gives the protein CASSKSGDAYEQYF. Full variable domain (rest looked up from reference TRBV9 and TRBJ2-7): DSGVTQTPKHLITATGQRVTLRCSPRSGDLSVYWYQQSLDQGLQFLIQYYNGEERAKGNILERFSAQQFPDLHSELNLSSLELGDSALYFCASSKSGDAYEQYFGPGTRLTVT.

This rearrangement joins TRBV11-2 to TRBJ2-5; D is unresolved. V lost 5 bases, J lost 5 bases, and 6 bases lay in between. The CDR3 has 11 amino acids. Per the germline V gene, CDR1 is SGHAT and CDR2 is FQNNGV. The CDR3 sequence: CASSPSETQYF. The CDR3 coding sequence is TGTGCCAGCAGCCCCAGTGAGACCCAGTACTTC.

The chain links TRBV28 to TRBJ1-5, with unresolved D. Germline V gene lookup returns CDR1 MDHEN and CDR2 SYDVKM. V lost 3 bases and J lost 5, with 8 bases in between. This CDR3 has 13 amino acids. The CDR3: CASSLGSHQPQHF. For the CDR3, the DNA is TGTGCCAGCAGTTTGGGCAGCCATCAGCCCCAGCATTTT.

The chain couples TRBV6-4 to TRBJ2-7, with a tentative D call TRBD1 (6 bases). Trimming removed 8 bases at V and 4 bases at J, with 21 bases between. This CDR3 has 15 residues. Germline values: CDR1 MRHNA, CDR2 SNTAGT. The CDR3 DNA reads as TGTGCCAGCCTTACACCGGCGACAGGAAAATACGAGCAGTACTTC. This gives the protein CASLTPATGKYEQYF.

This chain connects TRBV19 to TRBJ1-1; D remains ambiguous. V was trimmed by 4 bases and J by 5 bases, leaving 11 bases between them. The CDR3 extends over 13 amino acids. Germline lookup yields CDR1 LNHDA and CDR2 SQIVND (reference sequence). The CDR3 protein is CASSSGLATEAFF. The CDR3 nucleotides are TGTGCCAGTAGTAGCGGACTGGCTACTGAAGCTTTCTTT.

CDR3 DNA: TGCGCCAGCAGCTTGGAAGGGGAAAAGACCCAGTACTTC. Translation gives CASSLEGEKTQYF. This chain links TRBV5-1 with TRBJ2-5; a possible D gene is TRBD1 (5 bases). The CDR3 totals 13 residues. The germline V gene encodes CDR1 SGHRS and CDR2 YFSETQ. The ends were cut back, 0 bases at V and 6 bases at J, with 9 bases in the middle.

V and J are TRBV29-1 and TRBJ1-1, with 7 bases fitting TRBD1. V dropped 6 bases and J dropped 7; count of bases not matched to a gene: 11. The germline CDR1 and CDR2 sequences are SQVTM and ANQGSEA. There are 13 residues in the CDR3. CDR3 sequence (DNA): TGCAGCGTCTCTGCGAGGGGGCATAGTGAAGCTTTCTTT. Its translation is CSVSARGHSEAFF.

The J gene is TRBJ1-5, the V gene TRBV5-4; 7 bases fit TRBD1. CDR3 length equals 17 residues. Germline loops: CDR1 SGHNT, CDR2 YYREEE (reference sequence). Trimming took 1 base from V and 0 from J; bases not matched to a gene: 7. The CDR3 DNA sequence: TGTGCCAGCAGCTTGTTCTCAGGGGGGTCTAGCAATCAGCCCCAGCATTTT. Protein product: CASSLFSGGSSNQPQHF.

The chain combines TRBV15 with TRBJ2-5, with D perhaps matching TRBD2 (5 bases). Trimming left V 0 bases short and J 4 bases short, with 12 bases between. Germline CDR1 is LNHNV and CDR2 is YYDKDF (reference sequence). CDR3 length equals 15 residues. In DNA form, the CDR3 reads TGTGCCACCAGCAGAGATCGGAGGATTCCAGAGACCCAGTACTTC. It yields the protein CATSRDRRIPETQYF.

This chain links TRBV18 with TRBJ2-7; no reliable D call. The CDR3 sequence is 15 residues long. The germline CDR1 and CDR2 sequences are KGHSH and LQKENI. V was cut by 3 bases and J by 4 bases, with 16 bases left in between. CDR3 protein: CASSPYGQIVYEQYF. The CDR3 DNA is TGTGCCAGCTCACCTTATGGGCAGATAGTATACGAGCAGTACTTC.